This note documents a single TCR beta chain sequence. The antigen is undetermined. The data derive from a study of cytomegalovirus exposure and HLA in healthy donors. Across the whole study: Among the approximately 370 donors who were genotyped, about 84% fell in the genetic ancestry cluster that is associated with self-reported Caucasian donors.

V lost 8 bases to trimming and J lost 1 base, with 12 bases between them. CDR3 length: 14 amino acids. Germline V gene data show CDR1 as MNHEY and CDR2 as SVGAGI. PCR used 60 Vbeta primers and 13 Jbeta primers. Sequencing was performed with immunoSEQ multiplex PCR; in TCRdb, only in-frame clones are kept and a portion is missing. The table has roughly 190,000 clones, around four fifths seen once. Study-level results: The records held CMV serostatus as the only immune exposure information. Further analysis, carried out later, found HLA-associated TCR beta chains more clonally expanded than equally common other chains.

The sequence was obtained from a female donor in good health and CMV-seronegative. Sequenced material: PBMCs. The rearrangement links TRBV6-5 to TRBJ2-4; D is perhaps TRBD2 (5 bases). The chain's CDR3 is CASRKGVAKNIQYF. The CDR3 nucleotides are TGTGCCAGCCGAAAGGGAGTGGCCAAAAACATTCAGTACTTC.